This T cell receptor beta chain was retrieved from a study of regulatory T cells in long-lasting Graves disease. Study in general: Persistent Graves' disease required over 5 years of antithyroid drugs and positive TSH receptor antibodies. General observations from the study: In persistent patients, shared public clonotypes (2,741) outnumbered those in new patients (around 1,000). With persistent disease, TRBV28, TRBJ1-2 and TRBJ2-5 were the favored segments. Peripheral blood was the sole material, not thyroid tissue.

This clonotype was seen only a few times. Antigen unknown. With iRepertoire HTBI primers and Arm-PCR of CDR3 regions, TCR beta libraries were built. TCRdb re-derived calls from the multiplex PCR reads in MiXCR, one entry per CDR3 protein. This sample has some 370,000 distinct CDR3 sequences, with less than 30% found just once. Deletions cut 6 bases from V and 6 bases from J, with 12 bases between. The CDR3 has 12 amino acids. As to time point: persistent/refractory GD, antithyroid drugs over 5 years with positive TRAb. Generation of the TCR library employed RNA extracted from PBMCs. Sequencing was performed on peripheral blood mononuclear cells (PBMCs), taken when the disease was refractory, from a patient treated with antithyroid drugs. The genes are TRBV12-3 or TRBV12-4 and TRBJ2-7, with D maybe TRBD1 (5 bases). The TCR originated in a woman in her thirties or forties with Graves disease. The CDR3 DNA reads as TGTGCCAGCAGCCCAGGGATCTCCGAGCAGTACTTC. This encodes CASSPGISEQYF.